Listed below are T cell receptor beta chains from one sample, sequenced in a study of shared T cell receptors in the human thymus. The table came from immunoSEQ multiplex PCR; TCRdb's copy has only in-frame clones and leaves some out. The sample contains hundreds of thousands of clones, about 95% of which appear only once. Sequenced sample: thymocytes. The receptor set was obtained from a human donor. Both conserved end residues are part of each CDR3.

CDR3: CASNRGNATNEKLFF; V: TRBV25-1; J: TRBJ1-4
CDR3: CSVGTGTNYGYTF; V: TRBV29-1; J: TRBJ1-2
CDR3: CASSEKGDSRASLGRGYTF; V: TRBV6-1; J: TRBJ1-2
CDR3: CASSPSDRGSGNTIYF; V: TRBV7-9; J: TRBJ1-3
CDR3: CASSLLPDKFQKQFF; V: TRBV5-4; J: TRBJ2-1
CDR3: CASRARDGGYNEQFF; V: TRBV28; J: TRBJ2-1
CDR3: CASRRDRGRENTIYF; V: TRBV28; J: TRBJ1-3
CDR3: CASSLSDRLPYEQYF; V: TRBV27; J: TRBJ2-7
CDR3: CASSKGPGGSASSGNTIYF; V: TRBV28; J: TRBJ1-3
CDR3: CASTVPGGAYGYTF; V: TRBV5-6; J: TRBJ1-2
CDR3: CARFGRDRPNEKLFF; V: TRBV6-1; J: TRBJ1-4
CDR3: CAVPGTWCNIEQFF; V: TRBV7-6; J: TRBJ2-1
CDR3: CASSPTHLVGDTQYF; V: TRBV6-5; J: TRBJ2-3
CDR3: CASRRDRGDGYTF; V: TRBV14; J: TRBJ1-2
CDR3: CSVAPLAGDPHEQYF; V: TRBV29-1; J: TRBJ2-7
CDR3: CASTPGGFTQETQYF; V: TRBV6-5; J: TRBJ2-5
CDR3: CASTNGAYEQYF; V: TRBV28; J: TRBJ2-7
CDR3: CAWSFPRRNTEAFF; V: TRBV30; J: TRBJ1-1
CDR3: CASSSGGQDGGEPQHF; V: TRBV5-4; J: TRBJ1-5
CDR3: CASSPLVRATNEKLFF; V: TRBV11-2; J: TRBJ1-4
CDR3: CASRDSYEQYF; V: TRBV5-1; J: TRBJ2-7
CDR3: CASSSRGDRERPGGPGNTIYF; V: TRBV18; J: TRBJ1-3
CDR3: CASSQDSETATGELFF; V: TRBV4-3; J: TRBJ2-2
CDR3: CASTTGGNTQYF; V: TRBV6-6; J: TRBJ2-3
CDR3: CASSLAGRNQPQHF; V: TRBV5-7; J: TRBJ1-5
CDR3: CASSSFSLREGQFWVNEQFF; V: TRBV5-4; J: TRBJ2-1
CDR3: CASRTDLATNEKLFF; V: TRBV2; J: TRBJ1-4
CDR3: CASSESTRPWGATDTQYF; V: TRBV25-1; J: TRBJ2-3
CDR3: CASTPREAKSGELFF; V: TRBV5-1; J: TRBJ2-2
CDR3: CASNRTGGSGRAVEQYF; V: TRBV28; J: TRBJ2-7